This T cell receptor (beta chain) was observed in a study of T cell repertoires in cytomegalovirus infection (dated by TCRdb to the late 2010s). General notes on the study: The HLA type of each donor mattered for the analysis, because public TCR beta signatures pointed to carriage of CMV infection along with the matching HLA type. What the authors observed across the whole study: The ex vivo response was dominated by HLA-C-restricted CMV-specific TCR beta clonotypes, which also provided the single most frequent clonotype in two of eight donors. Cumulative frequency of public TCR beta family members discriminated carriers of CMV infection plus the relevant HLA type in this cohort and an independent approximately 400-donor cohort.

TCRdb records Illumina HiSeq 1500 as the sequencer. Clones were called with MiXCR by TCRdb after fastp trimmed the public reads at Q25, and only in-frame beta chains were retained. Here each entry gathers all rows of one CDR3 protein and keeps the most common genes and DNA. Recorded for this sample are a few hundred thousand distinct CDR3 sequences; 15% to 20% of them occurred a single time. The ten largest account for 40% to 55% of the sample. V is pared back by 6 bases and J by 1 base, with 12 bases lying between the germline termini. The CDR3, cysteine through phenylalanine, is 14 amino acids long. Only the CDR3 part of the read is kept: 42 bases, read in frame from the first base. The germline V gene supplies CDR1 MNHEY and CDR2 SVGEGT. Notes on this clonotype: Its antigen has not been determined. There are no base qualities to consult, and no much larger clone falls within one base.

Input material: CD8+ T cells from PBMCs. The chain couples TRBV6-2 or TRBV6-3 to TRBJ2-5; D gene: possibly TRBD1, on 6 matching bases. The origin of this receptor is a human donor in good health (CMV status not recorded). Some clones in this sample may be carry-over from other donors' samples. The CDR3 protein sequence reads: CASRTGTLQETQYF. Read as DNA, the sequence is TGTGCCAGCAGAACCGGGACACTCCAAGAGACCCAGTACTTC.